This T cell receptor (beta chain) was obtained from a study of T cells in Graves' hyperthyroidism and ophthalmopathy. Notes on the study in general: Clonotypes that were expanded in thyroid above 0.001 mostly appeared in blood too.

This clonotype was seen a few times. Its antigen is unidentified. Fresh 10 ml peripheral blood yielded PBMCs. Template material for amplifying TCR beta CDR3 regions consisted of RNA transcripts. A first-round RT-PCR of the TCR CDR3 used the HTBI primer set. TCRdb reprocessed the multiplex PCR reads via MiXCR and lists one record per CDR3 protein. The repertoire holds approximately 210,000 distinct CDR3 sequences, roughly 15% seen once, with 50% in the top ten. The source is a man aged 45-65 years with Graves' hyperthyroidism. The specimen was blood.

This CDR3 reads CATSRDKVWGETQYF. The CDR3 coding sequence is TGTGCCACCAGCAGAGATAAGGTGTGGGGAGAGACCCAGTACTTC. The chain employs TRBV15 and TRBJ2-5, with D hard to call. The V gene's germline CDR1 is LNHNV and CDR2 YYDKDF (reference sequence). This CDR3 comprises 15 residues. Trimming took off 0 bases at V and 4 bases at J, with 12 bases between the two ends.